This T cell receptor beta chain is drawn from a study of blood T cell repertoires in COVID-19 (dated by TCRdb to about 2020). Context from the whole study: The collaborator samples originated in the United States, Italy and Spain and spanned the acute and convalescent phases of COVID-19. Where available, HLA class I and class II types were taken from metadata supplied by the sample provider and were not determined by assay-based typing. A freely available public database, intended as a resource for researchers studying the immune response to SARS-CoV-2, is where the repertoires were released. Deeply sampled blood TCRbeta repertoires from subjects exposed to, actively infected with, or recovered from COVID-19 were included in the dataset. The prospective study material was composed of cDNA or gDNA derived from T cells, B-cell-depleted T cells, or PBMCs. Nearly every sample came with metadata listing a de-identified subject ID, COVID-19 status, age in years and sex. The samples were drawn from two sources: the first 160 participants of the ongoing ImmuneRACE study, and 950 to 1,500 subjects contributed by 6 global collaborators.

What the authors observed across the whole study: How much clinical and demographic metadata was included differed by source and by participant, and the metadata was provided uncurated.

Whole blood was collected in K2EDTA tubes by collaborating institutions according to the institutions' own protocols. For TCRbeta analysis, collaborators shipped samples as frozen whole blood, isolated PBMCs, or DNA extracted from either of those sample types. TCRbeta CDR3 regions were amplified from genomic DNA using the immunoSEQ Assay, a bias-controlled multiplex PCR. Per the source publication's procedure: Nucleated cell counts per sample were estimated from amplification of reference gene primers within the assay. To quantify the absolute abundance of each unique TCRbeta CDR3 rearrangement, sequence reads were collapsed and filtered. For each sample, productive Simpson clonality was calculated as the square root of Simpson's diversity index over productive rearrangements. TCRdb retrieved this table from immuneACCESS and kept in-frame rearrangements only. Not all clones are present; in checked studies, unresolved V genes account for under half, and no reason is known for the remainder. From that table come the V and J calls and clone size; the DNA was used to work out D and trimming. Within this sample are around 250,000 clones, with about 86% of them counted one time only. In total, the top ten clones hold roughly 8.7% of the sample.

On this clone itself: Its antigen target is currently unknown. One base away there is no much larger clone; base qualities are not given.

The sample taken for sequencing was peripheral blood. This clonotype was obtained from a middle-aged man with active or convalescent COVID-19.

Here is the DNA: TGTGCCAGCAGTGCTGAGGAGTTTTCCTACAATGAGCAGTTCTTC. It is translated as CASSAEEFSYNEQFF. The chain employs TRBV2 and TRBJ2-1, with the D gene not clear enough to name. The CDR3 spans 15 residues, from the cysteine through the phenylalanine. Only CDR3 DNA remains: 45 bases, in frame from the first base. V is shortened by 4 bases, J by 1 base, and the region joining them spans 11 bases. According to the germline V gene, CDR1 reads SNHLY and CDR2 reads FYNNEI.